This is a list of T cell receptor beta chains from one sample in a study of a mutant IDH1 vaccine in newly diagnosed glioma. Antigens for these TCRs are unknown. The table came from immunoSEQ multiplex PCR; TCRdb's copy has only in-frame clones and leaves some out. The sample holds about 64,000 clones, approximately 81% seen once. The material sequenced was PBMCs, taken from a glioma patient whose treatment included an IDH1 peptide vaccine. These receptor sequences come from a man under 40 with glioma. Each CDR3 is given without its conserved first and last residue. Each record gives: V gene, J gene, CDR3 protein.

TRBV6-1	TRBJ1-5	ASSEKGRGQPQH
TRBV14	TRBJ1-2	ASSQDWGRGNYGYT
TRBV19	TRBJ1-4	ASSDNEKLF
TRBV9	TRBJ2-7	ASSQGQRGGEQY
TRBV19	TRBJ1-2	ASKARARGAGRYGYT
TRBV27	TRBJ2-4	ASSTLQGPAKNIQY
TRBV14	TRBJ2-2	ASSQERTSFLTASPGELF
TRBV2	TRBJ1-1	ASSFDRDTEAF
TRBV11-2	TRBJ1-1	ASSLGAGLNTEAF
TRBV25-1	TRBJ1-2	ASSEYIGPREEGYT
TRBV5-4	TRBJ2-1	ASSGDPGSSYNEQF
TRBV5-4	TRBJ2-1	ASSLGAGAWDEQF
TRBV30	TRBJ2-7	AWSVLGYEQY
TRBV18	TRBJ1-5	ASSPPSVLSNQPQH
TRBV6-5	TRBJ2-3	ASSPPARGRDTQY
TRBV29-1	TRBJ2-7	SVNLSGGDEQY
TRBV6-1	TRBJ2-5	ASSLNRGRETQY
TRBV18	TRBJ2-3	ASSRGSGTDTQY
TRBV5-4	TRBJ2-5	ASSSVGQETQY
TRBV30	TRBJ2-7	AWSVRLLSADSSYEQY
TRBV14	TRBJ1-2	ASSQAGQIYGYT
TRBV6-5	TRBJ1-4	ASSESITDEKLF
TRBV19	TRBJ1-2	ASYNRRSSGDRGYT
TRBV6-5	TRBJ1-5	ASRETGGNQPQH
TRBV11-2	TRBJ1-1	ASSLEAGRVNTEAF
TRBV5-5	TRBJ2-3	ASSQDTDTQY
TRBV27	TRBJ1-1	ASSFGTGITEAF
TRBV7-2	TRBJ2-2	ASSRRASAGELF
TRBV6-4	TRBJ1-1	ASSEGASTEAF
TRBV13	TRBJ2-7	ASSSSGGALGEQY
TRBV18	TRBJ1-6	ASSPRAYNSPLH
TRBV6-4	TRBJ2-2	ASSTLAGSTGELF
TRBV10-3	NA	AISRTSGVYEQY
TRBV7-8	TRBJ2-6	TSSLASGVYSGANVLT
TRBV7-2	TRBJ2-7	ASSLNLLAETYEQY
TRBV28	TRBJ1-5	ASSLWGEGSNQPQH
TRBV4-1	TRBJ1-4	ASSQLYGTGEKLF
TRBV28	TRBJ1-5	ASRYNILSNQPQH
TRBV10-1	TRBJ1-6	ASSEYRGSPLH
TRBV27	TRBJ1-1	ASSLWNRGKTEAF
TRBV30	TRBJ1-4	AWSVQGQKLF
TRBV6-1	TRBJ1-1	ASSRDGNTEAF
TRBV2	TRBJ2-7	ASSTQQGARLYEQY
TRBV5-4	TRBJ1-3	ASSFGLDRTSGNTIY
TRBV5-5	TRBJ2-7	ASSLARSSEQY
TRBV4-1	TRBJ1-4	ASSQDRLRRGTNEKLF
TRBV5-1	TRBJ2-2	ASSLVSGELF
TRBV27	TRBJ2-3	ASSPRGRATDTQY
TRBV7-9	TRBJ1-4	ASSSSGTGIHNEKLF
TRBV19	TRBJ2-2	ASMPLGGGELF
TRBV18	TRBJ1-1	ASSPGLVGYTEAF
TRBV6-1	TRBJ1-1	ASIYRALSSYEAF
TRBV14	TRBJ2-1	ASSQGHGYNEQF
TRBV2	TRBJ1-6	ASKREGRSYNSPLH
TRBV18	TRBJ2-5	ASSPGLGETQY
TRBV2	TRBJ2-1	ASKGGGDEQF
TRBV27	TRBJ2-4	ASSSLPGQGYANIQY
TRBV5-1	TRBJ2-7	ASSSSTGPYEQY
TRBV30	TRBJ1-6	AWSRGGRDSSSYNSPLH